The clone carrying this T cell receptor beta chain was counted between two and nine times. The sample comes from a study of identical twins. A template switching step contributed a universal primer site, while unique molecular identifiers were present in the cDNA. One entry per CDR3 protein results from TCRdb running MiXCR on the 5' RACE reads. The repertoire includes 1,800,000 or so distinct CDR3 sequences, less than 35% of them detected once, and 0.27% sits in the top ten. This CDR3 is built from 17 residues. The germline CDR1 and CDR2 sequences are DFQATT and SNEGSKA (reference sequence). The junction had 5 bases not matched to a gene; V was cut back by 1 base and J by 0 bases.

Sequenced sample: cord blood. The chain couples TRBV20-1 to TRBJ2-1; 11 nucleotides match TRBD2. This TCR derives from a newborn girl in good health. This CDR3 is CSARARSGGGSYNEQFF. Written as DNA, the CDR3 is TGCAGTGCTAGAGCCCGTAGCGGGGGGGGCTCCTACAATGAGCAGTTCTTC.